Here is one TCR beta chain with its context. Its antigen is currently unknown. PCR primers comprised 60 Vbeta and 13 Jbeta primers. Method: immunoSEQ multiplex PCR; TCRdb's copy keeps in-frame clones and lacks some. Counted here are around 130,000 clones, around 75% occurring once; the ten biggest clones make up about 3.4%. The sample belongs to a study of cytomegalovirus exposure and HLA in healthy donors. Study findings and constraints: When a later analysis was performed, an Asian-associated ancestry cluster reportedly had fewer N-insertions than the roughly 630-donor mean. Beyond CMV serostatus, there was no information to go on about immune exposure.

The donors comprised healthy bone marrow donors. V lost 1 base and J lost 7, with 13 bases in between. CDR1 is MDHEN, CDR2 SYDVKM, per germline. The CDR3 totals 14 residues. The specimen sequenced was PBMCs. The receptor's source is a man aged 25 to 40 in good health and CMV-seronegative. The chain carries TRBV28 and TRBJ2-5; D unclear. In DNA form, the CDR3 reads TGTGCCAGCAGTTTATCTCCTGCGTTATGGACCCAGTACTTC. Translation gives CASSLSPALWTQYF.